This entry concerns a single TCR beta chain. The data originate from a study of radiation and T cells in renal cell carcinoma. Only in-frame clones appear in the TCRdb table, and some are missing; sequencing was by immunoSEQ multiplex PCR. The data contain around 75,000 clones, around 76% of them seen just once; the ten biggest clones take up less than 7%. Documented time point: blood 2 weeks post-SBRT. The sample's treatment: 15 Gy SBRT to primary tumor, nephrectomy 4 weeks later. V lost 7 bases to trimming and J lost 6 bases; unmatched junction nucleotides: 13. The CDR3 contains 16 residues. Germline CDR1 reads SGHRS; CDR2 reads YFSETQ.

Sequencing used blood, obtained from a patient whose treatment included radiotherapy and nephrectomy. This TCR was sampled from a man between 60 and 75 years old with renal cell carcinoma. The chain is built from TRBV5-1 and TRBJ2-3; TRBD2 aligns across 11 bases. The CDR3: CASGNSPSGRSDTQYF. Here the CDR3 DNA reads TGCGCCAGCGGCAACTCGCCTAGCGGGAGGTCGGATACGCAGTATTTT.